The rows below give T cell receptor beta chains drawn from one sample of a study of tumor-infiltrating lymphocytes in primary liver carcinoma. MiXCR was run by TCRdb on the multiplex PCR reads, yielding one entry per CDR3 protein. Of roughly 32,000 distinct CDR3 sequences listed, roughly 74% were seen once; the top ten hold roughly 15%. The material sequenced was liver tumor tissue from sampling region 4. The receptors derive from a man aged 40-49 years with primary liver carcinoma and hepatitis B virus infection. CDR3s include the opening cysteine and the closing phenylalanine or tryptophan. A D gene is named only where the DNA matches it firmly. Only some rows state a clone size, as once, few, many or a class for expanded clones.

V,D,J,size,DNA,CDR3
TRBV5-1,NA,TRBJ1-3,NA,TGCGTCAGCAGCCCCCGGGAAATGACTAACACAATATATTTT,CVSSPREMTNTIYF
TRBV28,TRBD2,TRBJ2-3,NA,TGTGCCAGGAGTTTACTGCTGCTAGCGGGAGCTACAGATACGCAGTATTTT,CARSLLLLAGATDTQYF
TRBV4-1,TRBD2,TRBJ2-1,NA,TGCGCCAGCAACCCCGAAGTAGCGGGGGCTTACAATGAGCACTTCTTC,CASNPEVAGAYNEHFF
TRBV4-3,NA,TRBJ2-5,NA,TGCGCCAGCAGTCAATGTCCAGGAGGCATGGAGACCCAGTACTTC,CASSQCPGGMETQYF
TRBV12-3/TRBV12-4,NA,TRBJ1-5,NA,TGTGCCAGCATGCGGGGCATCTCAATAAATCAGCCCCAGCATTTT,CASMRGISINQPQHF
TRBV11-2,TRBD2,TRBJ2-3,NA,TGTGCCAGTAGTTCGGGACTACCGGGAGCGGCAGATACGCAGTATTTT,CASSSGLPGAADTQYF
TRBV11-1,NA,TRBJ1-6,once,TGTGCCAGCTGCCGGACACTGATTTCGCCCCTCCACTTT,CASCRTLISPLHF
TRBV7-2,NA,TRBJ1-2,many,TGTGCCAGCAGCGAGGCAATCCTCGGTGGCTACACCTTC,CASSEAILGGYTF
TRBV12-3/TRBV12-4,NA,TRBJ2-2,NA,TGTGCCAGCAGCCGACCGGGCATGGAGCTGTTTTTT,CASSRPGMELFF
TRBV11-1,TRBD2,TRBJ2-4,NA,TGTGCCAGGAGCTTTCCCGAGACTAGCGTGACCAAAAACACTCAGTACTTC,CARSFPETSVTKNTQYF
TRBV5-1,TRBD2,TRBJ2-3,NA,TGCGTCAGCAGATATTTAGCGGGGTCTAGCACAGATACGCAGTATTTT,CVSRYLAGSSTDTQYF